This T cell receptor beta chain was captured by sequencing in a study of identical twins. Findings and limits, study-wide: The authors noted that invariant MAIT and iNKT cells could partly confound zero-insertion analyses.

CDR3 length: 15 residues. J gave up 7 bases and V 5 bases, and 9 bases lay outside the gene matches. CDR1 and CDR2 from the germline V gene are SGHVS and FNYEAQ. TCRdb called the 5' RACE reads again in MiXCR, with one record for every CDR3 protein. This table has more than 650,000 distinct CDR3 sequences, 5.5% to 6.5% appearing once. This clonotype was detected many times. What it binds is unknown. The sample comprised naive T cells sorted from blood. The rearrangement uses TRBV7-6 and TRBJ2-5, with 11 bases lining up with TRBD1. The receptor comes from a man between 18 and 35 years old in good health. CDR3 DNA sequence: TGTGCCAGCAGCCCGGGACAGGGGGAAGTGAGGACCCAGTACTTC. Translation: CASSPGQGEVRTQYF. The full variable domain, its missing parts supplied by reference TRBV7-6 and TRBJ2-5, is GAGVSQSPRYKVTKRGQDVALRCDPISGHVSLYWYRQALGQGPEFLTYFNYEAQQDKSGLPNDRFSAERPEGSISTLTIQRTEQRDSAMYRCASSPGQGEVRTQYFGPGTRLLVL.